These 13 T cell receptor beta chains came from one sample sequenced in a study of T cell responses to AZD1222 COVID-19 vaccine (dated by TCRdb to the early 2020s). To prepare the library, the immunoSEQ multiplex PCR assay was applied. Not all clones reach the TCRdb copy of this immuneACCESS table, which keeps in-frame sequences only. Checked studies attribute under half of the gap to unresolved V genes and leave the rest unexplained. In this sample the table shows tens of thousands of clones, around 83% of which occur a single time. The top ten constitute roughly 5.6% of the sample. Per the publication, the time point label means: about 28 days (+/-7) after the second vaccine dose. The material was peripheral blood, obtained 28 days after the second AZD1222 dose. The receptors were sampled from an adult who received the AZD1222 COVID-19 vaccine.

The V call is TRBV3-1 (or the pseudogene TRBV3-2), the J call TRBJ2-7; a possible D gene is TRBD1 (6 bases). CDR3 length: 14 amino acids. Germline assignment: CDR1 LGHDT and CDR2 YNNKEL (reference sequence). Trimming removed 0 bases from V and 7 bases from J, with 13 bases in between. CDR3 DNA sequence: TGTGCCAGCAGCCAAGAGGGCAGGGGATTGGAGCAGTACTTC. Residues: CASSQEGRGLEQYF.

J is TRBJ2-2 and V is TRBV25-1; no clear D gene. CDR3 size: 13 residues. The V end was cut by 11 bases, the J end by 6 bases, with 16 bases between. Germline CDR1 is MGHDK and CDR2 is SYGVNS. CDR3 nucleotide sequence: TGTGCCTCGACTGCGTGGGTGTCCGGGGAGCTGTTTTTT. Translation: CASTAWVSGELFF.

In this sample, this clone turned up a few times. This chain's CDR3 is CASSWRVNQPQHF. The DNA for the CDR3 is TGTGCCAGCAGTTGGCGGGTGAATCAGCCCCAGCATTTT. The rearrangement joins TRBV6-2 or TRBV6-3 to TRBJ1-5; D remains unclear. V lost 4 bases and J 4 bases, leaving 8 bases between the germline ends. This CDR3 is built from 13 residues. CDR1 is MNHEY and CDR2 is SVGEGT in the germline V gene.

Here the CDR3 reads CATDDRAGNTIYF. DNA of the CDR3: TGTGCCACCGACGACAGGGCTGGAAACACCATATATTTT. This chain joins TRBV19 and TRBJ1-3; 7 positions agree with TRBD1. After removal of 10 bases from V and 2 bases from J, the junction contained 5 bases not matched to a gene. CDR3 length: 13 residues. Germline V lookup: CDR1 LNHDA, CDR2 SQIVND (reference sequence).

The chain links TRBV20-1 to TRBJ1-2; maybe TRBD1 (5 bases). Germline lookup yields CDR1 DFQATT and CDR2 SNEGSKA (reference sequence). The V end lost 3 bases, the J end lost 4 bases, and 18 bases lay between the germline ends. The CDR3 extends over 15 amino acids. The CDR3: CSASRHDSNIYGYTF. The CDR3 coding sequence is TGCAGTGCTAGTCGGCACGACAGCAACATCTATGGCTACACCTTC.

This chain links TRBV2 with TRBJ2-6; TRBD1 matches 12 bases. Germline V gene sequence: CDR1 SNHLY, CDR2 FYNNEI. The CDR3 contains 16 residues. Unmatched junction bases numbered 2, after V lost 6 bases and J lost 2 bases. For the CDR3, the DNA is TGTGCCAGCAGCCGGGACAGGGGGCCTGGGGCCAACGTCCTGACTTTC. It encodes CASSRDRGPGANVLTF.

V is TRBV6-5 and J is TRBJ1-5; 8 bases align to TRBD1. CDR1 and CDR2 (germline): MNHEY, SVGAGI. Losses at the gene ends were 6 bases for V and 7 bases for J; bases not matched to a gene: 5. This CDR3 spans 13 amino acids. The CDR3 region is CASSPDRGQPQHF. The CDR3 region has the DNA TGTGCCAGCAGCCCAGACAGGGGCCAGCCCCAGCATTTT.

CDR3 loop: CASSLRVGNTGELFF. The CDR3 DNA follows: TGTGCCAGCAGCCTCAGGGTCGGTAACACCGGGGAGCTGTTTTTT. V and J are TRBV7-2 and TRBJ2-2; tentative D call: TRBD1 (5 bases). V was pared by 5 bases and J by 2 bases, with 12 bases between. CDR3 length: 15 amino acids. Germline CDR1 and CDR2: SGHTA and FQGNSA.

Remarks on this clone: A read error may produce the germline difference seen at one junction end. The chain has TRBV3-1 (or the pseudogene TRBV3-2) and TRBJ2-7; no reliable D call. The CDR3 runs 13 residues. Per germline, CDR1 LGHDT and CDR2 YNNKEL (reference sequence). CDR3 amino acids: CASSKEGNYEQYF. The CDR3 DNA sequence: TGTGCCAGCAGCAAAGAAGGAAACTACGAGCAGTACTTC.

Only a few counts were recorded for this clone. The CDR3 DNA follows: TGTGCCAGCAGCTTACTAGCTGGACTAGCGGTCTTACCGGGCACCGGGGAGCTGTTTTTT. It yields the protein CASSLLAGLAVLPGTGELFF. V and J are TRBV7-6 and TRBJ2-2; 10 nucleotides align to TRBD2. The CDR3 runs to 20 residues. Germline V gene data show CDR1 as SGHVS and CDR2 as FNYEAQ. J lost 4 bases, V lost 2 bases, and 16 bases had no gene match.

The genes are TRBV27 and TRBJ1-5; D might be TRBD1 (6 bases). V was shortened by 4 bases and J by 7 bases, with 14 bases between the two germline ends. This CDR3 region has 14 residues. Germline-derived CDR1 and CDR2 are MNHEY and SMNVEV (reference sequence). CDR3 amino acids: CASSSHGGQQPQHF. The CDR3 nucleotides are TGTGCCAGCAGTTCCCATGGGGGGCAGCAGCCCCAGCATTTT.

The chain links TRBV29-1 to TRBJ1-1; unclear D gene. V lost 7 bases and J lost 1, with 7 bases in between. The germline V gene encodes CDR1 SQVTM and CDR2 ANQGSEA. This CDR3 is 11 amino acids long. The CDR3 region is CSGSQNTEAFF. DNA for the CDR3: TGCAGCGGTAGCCAGAACACTGAAGCTTTCTTT.

This clone appeared once. The V call is TRBV27, the J call TRBJ1-1; the match to TRBD1 covers 10 bases. V lost 5 bases to trimming and J lost 9 bases; unmatched junction nucleotides: 12. CDR1 is MNHEY and CDR2 is SMNVEV in the germline V gene (reference sequence). The CDR3 sequence is 15 residues long. CDR3 nucleotide sequence: TGTGCCAGCAGTCTAGGGACAGGGGCAAACCACCAAGCTTTCTTT. This sequence encodes CASSLGTGANHQAFF.